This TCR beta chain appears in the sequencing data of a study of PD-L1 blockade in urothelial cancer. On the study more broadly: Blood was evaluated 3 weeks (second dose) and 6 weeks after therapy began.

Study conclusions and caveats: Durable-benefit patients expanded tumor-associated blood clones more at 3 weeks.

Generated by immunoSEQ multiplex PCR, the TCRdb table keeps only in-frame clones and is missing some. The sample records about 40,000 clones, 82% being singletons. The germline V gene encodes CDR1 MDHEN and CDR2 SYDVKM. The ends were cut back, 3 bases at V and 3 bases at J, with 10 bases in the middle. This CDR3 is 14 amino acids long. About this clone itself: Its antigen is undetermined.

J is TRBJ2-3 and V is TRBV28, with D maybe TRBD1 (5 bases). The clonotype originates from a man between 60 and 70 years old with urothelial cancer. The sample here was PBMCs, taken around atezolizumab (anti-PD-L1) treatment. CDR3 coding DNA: TGTGCCAGCAGTTTTCTGGCAGGGACAGATACGCAGTATTTT. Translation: CASSFLAGTDTQYF.